The present TCR beta chain was sequenced within a study of CD8 T cells in ankylosing spondylitis. Findings and limits, study-wide: Clones linked with disease were CD8+ and fairly uncommon in the peripheral blood. Seemingly distinctive of ankylosing spondylitis blood was a TCR beta motif formed by eight highly homologous variants. Earlier studies detected some motif variants in reactive arthritis synovial fluid and blood. From matched ankylosing spondylitis synovial fluid, disease-linked clones were reportedly recovered at significantly enriched levels.

On this clonotype itself: The antigen remains undetermined.

Molecular-barcoded quantitative 5'-RACE produced these TCR beta libraries. TCRdb reprocessed the 5' RACE reads with MiXCR, giving one entry per CDR3 protein. The sample includes about 540,000 distinct CDR3 sequences, roughly 13% seen only once; the top ten take under 7.5%. The V gene end was trimmed by 5 bases and the J gene end by 0 bases; junction bases not matched to a gene: 11. Germline V gives CDR1 SGHAT, CDR2 FQNNGV. The CDR3 spans 19 residues. This receptor was identified in a male donor with ankylosing spondylitis. The chain is built from TRBV11-2 and TRBJ2-3, with 13 positions matching TRBD2. Sequencing was done on a sample of blood, either unsorted or a sorted T cell fraction (not recorded which). The chain's CDR3 is CASSPSSGLAGRSTDTQYF. Here the CDR3 DNA reads TGTGCCAGCAGCCCATCCTCGGGACTAGCGGGAAGAAGCACAGATACGCAGTATTTT.